This T cell receptor beta chain originates from a study of metastatic and nonmetastatic thyroid tumors. Nobody among the patients had been given any treatment before thyroid surgery. The V gene's germline CDR1 is LNHDA and CDR2 SQIVND (reference sequence). The CDR3 consists of 12 residues. Trimming shortened V by 5 bases and J by 1 base, and 5 bases separated the two germline ends. Using MiXCR, TCRdb re-called clones from the PCR reads. The table records 13,000 to 15,000 clones, around 4% of them present only once. This clone was seen a few times. The rearrangement uses TRBV19 and TRBJ1-1; no clear D gene. The TCR originated in a female donor with papillary thyroid cancer or a benign thyroid nodule (not recorded which). Some clones in this sample may be carry-over from other donors' samples. Sequenced input: tumor tissue. The CDR3 DNA is TGTGCCAGTAGTTTGGGGAACACTGAAGCTTTCTTT. Translating it yields CASSLGNTEAFF.